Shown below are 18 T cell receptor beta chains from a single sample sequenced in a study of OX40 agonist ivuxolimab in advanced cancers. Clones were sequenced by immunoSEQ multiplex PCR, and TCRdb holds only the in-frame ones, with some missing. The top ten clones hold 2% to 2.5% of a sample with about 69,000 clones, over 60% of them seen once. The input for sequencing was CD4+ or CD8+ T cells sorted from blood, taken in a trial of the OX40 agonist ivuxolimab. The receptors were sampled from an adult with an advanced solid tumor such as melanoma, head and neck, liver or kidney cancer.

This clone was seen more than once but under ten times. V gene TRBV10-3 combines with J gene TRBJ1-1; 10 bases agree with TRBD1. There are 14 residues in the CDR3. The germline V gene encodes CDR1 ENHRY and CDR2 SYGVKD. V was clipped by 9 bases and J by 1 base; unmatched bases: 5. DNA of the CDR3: TGTGCCATAAAGACAGGGGGCGAGAACACTGAAGCTTTCTTT. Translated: CAIKTGGENTEAFF.

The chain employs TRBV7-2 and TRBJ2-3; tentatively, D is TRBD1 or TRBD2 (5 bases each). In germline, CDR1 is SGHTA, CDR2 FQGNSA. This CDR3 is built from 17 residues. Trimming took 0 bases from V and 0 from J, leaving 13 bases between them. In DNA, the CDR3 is TGTGCCAGCAGCTTAGCTCGATGGGACCCGAGCACAGATACGCAGTATTTT. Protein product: CASSLARWDPSTDTQYF.

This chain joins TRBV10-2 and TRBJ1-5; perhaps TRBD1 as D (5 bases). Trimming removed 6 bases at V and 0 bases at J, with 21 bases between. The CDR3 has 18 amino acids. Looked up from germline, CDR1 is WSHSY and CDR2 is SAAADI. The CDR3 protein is CASRKAGWDQYSNQPQHF. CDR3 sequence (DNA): TGCGCCAGCAGGAAGGCCGGTTGGGACCAGTATAGCAATCAGCCCCAGCATTTT.

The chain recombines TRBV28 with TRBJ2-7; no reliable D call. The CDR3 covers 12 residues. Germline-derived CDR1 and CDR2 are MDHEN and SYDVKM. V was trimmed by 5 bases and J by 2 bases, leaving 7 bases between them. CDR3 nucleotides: TGTGCCAGCAGTCCCACCCCCTACGAGCAGTACTTC. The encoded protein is CASSPTPYEQYF.

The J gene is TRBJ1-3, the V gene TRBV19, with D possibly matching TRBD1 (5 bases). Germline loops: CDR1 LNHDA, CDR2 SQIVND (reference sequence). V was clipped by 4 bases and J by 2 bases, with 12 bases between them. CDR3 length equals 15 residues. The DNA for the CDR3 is TGTGCCAGTAGTACGCAGGGATTCGCTGGAAACACCATATATTTT. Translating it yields CASSTQGFAGNTIYF.

The CDR3 loop is CASSQEGDSNSPLHF. The CDR3 DNA reads TGCGCCAGCAGCCAAGAAGGCGACAGTAATTCACCCCTCCACTTT. This sequence joins TRBV4-1 and TRBJ1-6; tentatively, D is TRBD1 (5 bases). The CDR3 extends over 15 amino acids. V shed 0 bases and J shed 6 bases, with 9 bases lying between them. The germline gives CDR1 MGHRA, CDR2 YSYEKL.

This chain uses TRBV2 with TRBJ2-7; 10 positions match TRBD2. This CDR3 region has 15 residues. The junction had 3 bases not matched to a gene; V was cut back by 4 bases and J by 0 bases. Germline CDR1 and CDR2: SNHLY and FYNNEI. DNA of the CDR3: TGTGCCAGCAGTGGGCTAGCGGGAGTCTCCTACGAGCAGTACTTC. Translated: CASSGLAGVSYEQYF.

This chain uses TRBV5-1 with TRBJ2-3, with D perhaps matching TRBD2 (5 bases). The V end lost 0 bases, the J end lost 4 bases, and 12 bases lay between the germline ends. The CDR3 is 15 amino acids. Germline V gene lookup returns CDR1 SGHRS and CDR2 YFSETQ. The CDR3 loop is CASSLGGKRADTQYF. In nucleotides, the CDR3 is TGCGCCAGCAGCTTGGGAGGGAAGAGGGCAGATACGCAGTATTTT.

The CDR3 nucleotides read TGTGCCAGCAGCGGAGACCGCGGGTGGGAGCAGTACTTC. This translates into CASSGDRGWEQYF. The chain employs TRBV9 and TRBJ2-7, with D maybe TRBD2 (5 bases). CDR3 length: 13 amino acids. The V and J ends lost 3 bases and 7 bases respectively, with 14 bases between them. The germline V gene has CDR1 SGDLS and CDR2 YYNGEE.

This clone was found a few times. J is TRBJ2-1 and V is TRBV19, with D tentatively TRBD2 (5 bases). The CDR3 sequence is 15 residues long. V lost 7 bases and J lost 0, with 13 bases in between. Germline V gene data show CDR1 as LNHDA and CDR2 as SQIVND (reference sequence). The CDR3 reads CASNPGGSSYNEQFF. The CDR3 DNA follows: TGTGCCAGTAATCCAGGAGGAAGCTCCTACAATGAGCAGTTCTTC.

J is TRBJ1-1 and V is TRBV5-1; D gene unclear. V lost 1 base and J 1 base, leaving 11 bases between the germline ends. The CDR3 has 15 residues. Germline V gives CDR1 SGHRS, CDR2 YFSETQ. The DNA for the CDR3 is TGCGCCAGCAGCTTGTTGTCTCGAGGGAACACTGAAGCTTTCTTT. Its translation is CASSLLSRGNTEAFF.

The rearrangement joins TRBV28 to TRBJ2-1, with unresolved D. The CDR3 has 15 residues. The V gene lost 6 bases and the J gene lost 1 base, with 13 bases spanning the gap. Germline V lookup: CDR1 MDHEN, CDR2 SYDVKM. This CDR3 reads CASSPPTLSYNEQFF. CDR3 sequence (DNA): TGTGCCAGCAGCCCACCTACCCTTTCCTACAATGAGCAGTTCTTC.

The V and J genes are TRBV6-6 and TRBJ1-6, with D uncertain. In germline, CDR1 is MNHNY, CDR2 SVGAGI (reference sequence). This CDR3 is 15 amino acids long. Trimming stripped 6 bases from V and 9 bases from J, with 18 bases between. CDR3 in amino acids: CASRTPQGSGSPLHF. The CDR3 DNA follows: TGTGCCAGCAGAACACCCCAAGGGTCCGGTTCACCCCTCCACTTT.

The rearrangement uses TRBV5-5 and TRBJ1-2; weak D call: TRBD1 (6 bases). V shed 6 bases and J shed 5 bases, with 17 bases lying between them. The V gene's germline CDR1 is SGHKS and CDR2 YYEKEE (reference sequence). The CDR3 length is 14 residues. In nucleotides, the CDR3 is TGTGCCAGCACCCTCCGAAGGGGGGAATATGGCTACACCTTC. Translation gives CASTLRRGEYGYTF. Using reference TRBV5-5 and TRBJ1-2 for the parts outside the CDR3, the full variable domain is DAGVTQSPTHLIKTRGQQVTLRCSPISGHKSVSWYQQVLGQGPQFIFQYYEKEERGRGNFPDRFSARQFPNYSSELNVNALLLGDSALYLCASTLRRGEYGYTFGSGTRLTVV.

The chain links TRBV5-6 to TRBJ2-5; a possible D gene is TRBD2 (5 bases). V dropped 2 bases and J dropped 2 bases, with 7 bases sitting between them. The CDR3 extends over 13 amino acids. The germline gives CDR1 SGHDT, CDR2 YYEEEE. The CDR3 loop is CASSLWTQETQYF. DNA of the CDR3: TGTGCCAGCAGCTTATGGACTCAAGAGACCCAGTACTTC.

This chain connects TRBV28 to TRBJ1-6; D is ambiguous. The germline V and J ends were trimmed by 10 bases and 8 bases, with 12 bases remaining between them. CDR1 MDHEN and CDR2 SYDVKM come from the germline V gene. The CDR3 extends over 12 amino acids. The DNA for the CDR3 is TGTGCCACCAACCTCCTAGATTCACCCCTCCACTTT. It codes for CATNLLDSPLHF.

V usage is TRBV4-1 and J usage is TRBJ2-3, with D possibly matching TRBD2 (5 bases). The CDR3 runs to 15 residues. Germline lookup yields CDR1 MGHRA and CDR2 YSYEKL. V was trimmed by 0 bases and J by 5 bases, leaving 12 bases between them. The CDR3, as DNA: TGCGCCAGCAGCCAAGATCGGGGAACGGGAGATACGCAGTATTTT. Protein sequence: CASSQDRGTGDTQYF.

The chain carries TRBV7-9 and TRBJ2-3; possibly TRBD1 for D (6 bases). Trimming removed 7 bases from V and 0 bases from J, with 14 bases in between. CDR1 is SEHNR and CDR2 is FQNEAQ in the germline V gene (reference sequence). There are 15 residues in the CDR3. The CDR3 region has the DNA TGTGCCAGCAAGCTTACAGGGTCTAGCACAGATACGCAGTATTTT. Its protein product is CASKLTGSSTDTQYF.